This entry is about one T cell receptor (beta chain). Its specificity is not known. V gave up 5 bases and J gave up 4 bases; unmatched junction bases: 16. CDR1 and CDR2 (germline): MDHEN, SYDVKM. CDR3 length equals 17 residues. Sorted naive CD8+ T cell numbers ranged ~19,000 to ~100,000. The record originates from a study of naive CD8 T cells in extremely preterm neonates. Study-wide findings and caveats: Compared with older groups, preterm CDR3s were shorter, with fewer N additions and less trimming.

Some clones are missing from TCRdb's copy, which holds only in-frame ones; the method was immunoSEQ multiplex PCR. Of about 7,100 clones in the sample, around 98% were seen once. This clonotype originated in a human donor in good health. The chain combines TRBV28 with TRBJ1-1, with 7 bases identical to TRBD1. The specimen was naive CD8+ T cells from blood. CDR3 protein: CASSTLLKGAKFTEAFF. The CDR3 coding sequence is TGTGCCAGCAGTACCCTTTTGAAGGGGGCGAAGTTCACTGAAGCTTTCTTT.